This TCR beta chain originates from a study of vaccination and CD4 T cells after COVID-19. Findings and limits, study-wide: Among those convalescent, a median approximately 83% of reactive clones emerged solely post-vaccination. It was found that, in convalescent patients, 304 of 307 vaccine-specific clones were spike mono-reactive.

For this clonotype: Its specificity is not known.

Indicated time point: late sampling 161 to 241 days after vaccination in a few convalescent patients. In germline, CDR1 is MRHNA, CDR2 SNTAGT. This CDR3 comprises 13 residues. The V gene lost 5 bases and the J gene lost 7 bases, with 12 bases spanning the gap. Via MiXCR, TCRdb re-called the PCR reads, giving one row per CDR3 protein. The data contain just under 30,000 distinct CDR3 sequences, around 49% of them singletons. The sample consisted of CD4+ T cells from blood, taken about 7 months after SARS-CoV-2 vaccination. The chain is built from TRBV6-4 and TRBJ2-1, with unresolved D. The source of this sequence is a human donor who had recovered from COVID-19. DNA for the CDR3: TGTGCCAGCAGTTCCTCTACTGAGAATGAGCAGTTCTTC. Amino acids: CASSSSTENEQFF.